The T cell receptor (beta chain) under discussion was sequenced for a study of cytomegalovirus exposure and HLA in healthy donors (dated by TCRdb to 2016 to 2017). The study in broad terms: An earlier analysis of some 600 of the donors reported 276 Gb of sequence data and roughly 120 million unique TCR beta sequences obtained from 150 million to 200 million T cells. A few DR-DQ haplotypes were treated as single units for association and clustering because of strong linkage in the cohort. Across approximately 400 genotyped donors of the cohort, an average of about 240,000 unique TCR beta nucleotide sequences per donor were sequenced, and around 20% of those sequences were non-productive. High-throughput TCR immunosequencing, statistical association of individual TCRs with disease status, and machine learning were combined to predict cytomegalovirus infection status. The number of donors typed differed by locus, with 629-630 for A, B, C, DRB1 and DQB1, roughly 520 for DQA1, over 600 for DPA1, and some 440 for DPB1. An early release covering around 630 HLA-typed donors comprised 300 to 350 gigabases of sequencing data and approximately 85 million unique TCR sequences. The study aimed to test whether cataloging public T cell receptors could reveal signatures of past pathogen exposure. Rather than drawing on any new phenotypic data, the later analysis identified candidate immune exposures from TCR beta sequences and the way those sequences occurred across donors. All discovery cohort repertoires had been generated on a single sequencing platform. Donor age, sex, ethnicity and CMV serostatus were compiled alongside the repertoire data. HLA typing covered class I and class II loci at four-digit resolution. An earlier analysis of about 620 of the donors applied high-throughput TCR beta sequencing to assess whether each TCR beta V gene segment acted as functional or pseudogenic. The T cell repertoires of several hundred subjects were profiled by immunosequencing and related to cytomegalovirus serostatus. Besides the first cohort of approximately 670 subjects, a separate validation cohort made up of 90 to 150 different subjects was used. In a later genetic analysis, genome-wide SNP genotypes for about three fifths of the roughly 670 donors were used, and that subset was treated as a discovery cohort. A later analysis re-examined previously published TCR beta repertoires from about 700 donors and added high-resolution HLA genotyping to investigate patterns of TCR occurrence. Among the approximately 430 genotyped donors, around 81% belonged to the genetic ancestry cluster associated with self-reported Caucasian donors.

The cohort consisted of 650 to 700 healthy bone marrow donors. At the time of sampling, every cohort member was nominally healthy, though immune exposures that went unrecorded were likely present. The donor was CMV seronegative and belonged to the group of 352 seronegative cohort members. Each donor provided a peripheral blood sample, and peripheral blood mononuclear cells were used for TCR beta sequencing. The Qiagen DNeasy Blood Extraction Kit was used to extract genomic DNA from the blood cell samples. Library preparation was by the immunoSEQ multiplex PCR assay. For the multiplex PCR, a mixture combining 60 forward primers for TCR Vbeta segments and 13 reverse primers for TCR Jbeta segments was used. The CDR3 region of rearranged TCR beta genes was amplified from genomic DNA by a multiplex PCR assay. Amplified TCR beta libraries were sequenced as 87-base-pair reads on the Illumina HiSeq System. The published analysis was carried out like this. Across the roughly 640 repertoires, a later analysis counted tens of millions of unique TCR beta chains, roughly 11 million of which were shared by at least two donors. Raw reads were error-corrected and collapsed into unique sequences by a nearest-neighbor algorithm in which closely related sequences were merged to remove PCR and sequencing errors. To assign V, D and J gene segments, CDR3 sequences were aligned to IMGT reference sequences. For a sequence to be retained, a match of at least six nucleotides to both a V gene segment and a J gene segment was required. Rearrangements were classified as productive when the CDR3 lacked stop codons and remained in frame with V and J, and all other rearrangements were classified as non-productive. Following IMGT convention, CDR3 was defined as the stretch from the second conserved V-encoded cysteine to the conserved J-encoded phenylalanine. The earlier analysis of about 500 of the donors excluded sequences that lacked an unambiguous match to a single V gene segment. In an earlier analysis of roughly 600 of the donors, a V segment was called functional when productive rearrangements were above 56.7%, and segregating when the standard deviation between donors exceeded 5%. To diagnose cytomegalovirus status from the catalog of TCR beta chain sequences, a statistical classification framework was built. V and J gene assignment, in a later analysis, came from comparing TCR nucleotide sequences with IMGT/GENE-DB human TR gene sequences. In a later analysis, CDR3 sequences and most-parsimonious VDJ recombination scenarios were assigned using the TCRdist pipeline. In a later analysis, every TCR beta chain was defined by the combination of its CDR3 amino acid sequence and its V-gene family, and reads without a unique V-gene family were dropped. In a later analysis, 450 to 600 highly shared, low-generation-probability nucleotide sequences were removed to address suspected cross-contamination and a sequencing artifact. In a later analysis, a clonal expansion index was calculated for each public chain from normalized within-repertoire ranks of inferred template counts. In a later analysis, generation probabilities were computed with a VDJ recombination model fitted to out-of-frame rearrangements, and the resulting probabilities were checked against IGoR. Hypergeometric tests were used in a later analysis to score TCR-TCR, TCR-HLA and TCR-CMV co-occurrence, with a repertoire-size bias correction applied to the TCR pairs. False discovery rates were estimated in a later analysis by permuting HLA or CMV assignments 20 times. In a later analysis, co-occurring TCRs were grouped using DBSCAN, with TCRdist sequence similarity added in when clustering inside HLA-allele-positive subsets. For co-occurrence clustering, repertoires with fewer than 30,000 or more than 120,000 public chains were excluded, along with several repertoires with anomalous nucleotide sharing. TCRdb provides this immuneACCESS table in a form limited to in-frame rearrangements. Some clones are lacking; in checked studies, under half of them reflect an unresolved V gene, and why the rest are absent is not known. V, J and clone size are taken as reported in that table, and D and trimming were inferred from the DNA itself. This sample gives under 200,000 clones in total; roughly 70% of them show up just once. The ten largest clones capture roughly 1.9% of the sample.

The full study reports these points: The authors suggested that the approach could potentially be generalized to other disease states and immunological phenotypes. Linkage disequilibrium might explain the correlated functional status among segregating V segments, but an unknown experimental factor could not be excluded. The classifier was reported to diagnose cytomegalovirus status with high specificity and sensitivity in both the original and validation cohorts. Presence/absence analyses assumed roughly uniform sequencing depth across donors, an assumption that may not hold. HLA typing was unavailable for some donors at each locus, so association tests used only the typed subset. Most CMV-associated TCR beta chains appeared to be HLA-restricted in a later analysis, and the HLA associations seemed to be driven largely by CMV exposure. Because counts were too low, about 18 rarely observed V segments, including chromosome 9 orphons, were left out of the earlier analysis of 587 of the donors. CMV serostatus was the only immune exposure information available for the cohort. At a false discovery rate of 0.05, a later analysis linked 16,951 TCR beta sequences to specific HLA alleles. A later genetic analysis reported fewer N-insertions in productive TCRs among donors in an Asian-associated ancestry cluster than the approximately 670-donor mean. The study gave a list of under 200 TCR beta chains associated with cytomegalovirus. A later analysis found that TCR association rates varied across HLA loci, with DRB1 alleles showing the most associated TCRs and HLA-C alleles the fewest. A later genetic analysis associated a missense DCLRE1C variant with V-gene and J-gene trimming of TCR beta chains, and an independent cohort replicated the association. A later analysis reported that several top co-occurrence clusters appeared linked to parvovirus B19, influenza, CMV and Epstein-Barr virus. A few of the identified cytomegalovirus-associated TCR beta chains were confirmed in vitro to be specific for cytomegalovirus antigens. A cluster of highly shared sequence variants was judged likely to be a technical artifact of the sequencing pipeline. Because the 87-base-pair reads could not distinguish some IMGT-functional V segments, including TRBV6-2 and TRBV6-3, those segments were excluded. When HLA alleles, especially DR and DQ, strongly co-occurred, attributing TCR associations to individual alleles was difficult. Most TCR sequences were observed very rarely across donors, whereas some public TCRs were present in many individuals. In an earlier analysis of some 640 of the donors, most TCR beta V segments were observed in productive rearrangements about 90% or about 30% of the time, broadly matching IMGT annotations. A further reported finding was that TCR beta sequences accurately predicted the HLA-A and HLA-B alleles for most subjects in the first cohort. In this cohort, only TCR beta chains were sequenced, and detectable features were limited by the absence of alpha or paired-chain data. In a later analysis, HLA-associated TCR beta chains showed more clonal expansion and lower generation probabilities than non-associated chains that were equally common.

Trimming removed 5 bases from V and 5 bases from J; the gene matches leave 14 bases unexplained. Counted from cysteine to phenylalanine, this CDR3 has 16 amino acids. CDR3 DNA is the only sequence kept; it has 48 bases, read in frame from the first base. Per the germline V gene, SNHLY is the CDR1 and FYNNEI is the CDR2. A word on this clone: No cognate antigen has been identified for it. Base qualities are missing; no much larger clone stands one base away.

The receptor chain draws on TRBV2 and TRBJ1-1, and 7 junction bases match TRBD1. The sequencing input was PBMCs. The receptor's source is a woman in her thirties in good health and CMV-seronegative. The bases are TGTGCCAGCAGTCTATTCGACAGGGAGGTCGGTACTGAAGCTTTCTTT. This is translated as CASSLFDREVGTEAFF. Joined to the reference TRBV2 and TRBJ1-1 proteins, this CDR3 gives the full variable domain: EPEVTQTPSHQVTQMGQEVILRCVPISNHLYFYWYRQILGQKVEFLVSFYNNEISEKSEIFDDQFSVERPDGSNFTLKIRSTKLEDSAMYFCASSLFDREVGTEAFFGQGTRLTVV.